The rows below give T cell receptor beta chains drawn from one sample of a study of blood T cells in healthy people across ages. A single record per CDR3 protein comes from TCRdb applying MiXCR to the 5' RACE reads. The table shows some 290,000 distinct CDR3 sequences, with roughly 29% occurring only once. The sequenced sample consisted of blood. These receptors were collected from a woman aged 70 to 79 in good health. CDR3s include the opening cysteine and the closing phenylalanine or tryptophan. The order of the fields is J gene, clone size, D gene, V gene, CDR3 protein, CDR3 DNA. D genes are given only for firm matches. The size entry is marked missing in some rows and otherwise reads once, few, many or a size class.

>TRBJ2-5|few|TRBD1|TRBV7-2
CASSDRGLGETQYF
TGTGCCAGCAGCGACAGGGGGCTGGGAGAGACCCAGTACTTC
>TRBJ2-1|-|TRBD2|TRBV19
CASGAPGTSRLEQFF
TGTGCCAGCGGGGCACCCGGGACTAGCCGGCTTGAGCAGTTCTTC
>TRBJ1-2|-|TRBD1|TRBV19
CASSSMGQAYGYTF
TGTGCCAGCTCTTCAATGGGACAGGCCTATGGCTACACCTTC
>TRBJ2-1|-|-|TRBV9
CASSAAPGQLNEQFF
TGTGCCAGCAGCGCTGCCCCGGGACAACTGAATGAGCAGTTCTTC
>TRBJ2-7|-|-|TRBV7-8
CASSLSYSSAAFSYEQYF
TGTGCCAGCAGCTTAAGTTATTCATCGGCCGCCTTCTCCTACGAGCAGTACTTC
>TRBJ2-7|-|-|TRBV18
CASSPVRSGDYEQYF
TGTGCCAGCTCACCAGTGAGATCGGGTGACTACGAGCAGTACTTC
>TRBJ2-5|few|-|TRBV6-1
CASSGGHFGETQYF
TGTGCCAGCAGTGGTGGACATTTTGGGGAGACCCAGTACTTC
>TRBJ2-3|few|-|TRBV4-2
CASSQDVGLGTDTQYF
TGTGCCAGCAGCCAAGACGTGGGTTTGGGCACAGATACGCAGTATTTT
>TRBJ1-2|many|-|TRBV14
CASSQQGLGGYTF
TGTGCCAGCAGCCAGCAGGGGCTCGGTGGCTACACCTTC
>TRBJ2-2|-|TRBD1|TRBV9
CASSDSRDRGLTGELFF
TGTGCCAGCAGCGACTCCCGGGACAGGGGTTTGACCGGGGAGCTGTTTTTT
>TRBJ2-1|-|-|TRBV14
CASSQGQNSYNEQFF
TGTGCCAGCAGCCAAGGTCAAAACTCCTACAATGAGCAGTTCTTC
>TRBJ1-5|-|-|TRBV5-1
CASSSTPDSSQPQHF
TGCGCCAGCAGCTCCACACCTGACAGTTCCCAGCCCCAGCATTTT
>TRBJ2-3|once|-|TRBV7-9
CASSPSEGSLYAAQYF
TGTGCCAGCAGCCCGTCGGAGGGAAGCCTATACGCTGCGCAGTATTTT
>TRBJ2-7|-|TRBD1|TRBV7-9
CASSLQGAPLSLF
TGTGCCAGCAGCTTACAGGGGGCCCCACTTTCTCTCTTC
>TRBJ1-5|few|-|TRBV28
CASSFNSPSNQPQHF
TGTGCCAGCAGTTTCAACAGCCCTAGCAATCAGCCCCAGCATTTT
>TRBJ1-2|few|TRBD1|TRBV5-4
CASSDRDRGTGYGYTF
TGTGCCAGCAGCGACCGTGACAGGGGGACCGGCTATGGCTACACCTTC
>TRBJ2-3|-|-|TRBV7-2
CASSLLVVGTDTQYF
TGTGCCAGCAGCTTATTGGTAGTAGGGACAGATACGCAGTATTTT
>TRBJ2-7|few|-|TRBV3-1
CASSQGSGGEQYF
TGTGCCAGCAGCCAAGGGTCTGGGGGCGAGCAGTACTTC
>TRBJ2-1|-|-|TRBV18
CASSQGQNNEQFF
TGTGCCAGCTCACAAGGACAGAACAATGAGCAGTTCTTC
>TRBJ1-4|few|TRBD1|TRBV7-9
CASSSDRERTRATNEKLFF
TGTGCCAGCAGCTCTGACAGGGAGCGCACGCGCGCAACTAATGAAAAACTGTTTTTT
>TRBJ2-7|few|TRBD2|TRBV9
CASSARREQGEQYF
TGTGCCAGCAGCGCGCGGCGGGAGCAAGGCGAGCAGTACTTC
>TRBJ1-6|-|TRBD1|TRBV11-2
CASSSPRTGMNSPLHF
TGTGCCAGCAGCTCCCCGCGGACAGGGATGAATTCACCCCTCCACTTT
>TRBJ2-1|-|TRBD2|TRBV11-2
CASSSIAGRYNEQFF
TGTGCCAGCAGCTCGATAGCGGGGCGATACAATGAGCAGTTCTTC
>TRBJ2-1|-|-|TRBV12-3/TRBV12-4
CASSLPLGRGGNEQFF
TGTGCCAGCAGTTTACCCCTGGGCAGGGGAGGCAATGAGCAGTTCTTC
>TRBJ1-2|few|TRBD1|TRBV5-5
CASSLAGQGGYGYTF
TGTGCCAGCAGCTTGGCCGGACAGGGAGGCTATGGCTACACCTTC
>TRBJ1-5|-|TRBD1|TRBV6-1
CASSVGQGRNQPQHF
TGTGCCAGCAGTGTAGGACAGGGACGCAATCAGCCCCAGCATTTT
>TRBJ2-4|many|TRBD2|TRBV7-3
CASSPGLANIQYF
TGTGCCAGCAGCCCGGGACTAGCAAACATTCAGTACTTC
>TRBJ2-1|-|TRBD2|TRBV12-3/TRBV12-4
CASRISGSRYEQFF
TGTGCCAGCAGGATTAGCGGGAGTAGGTATGAGCAGTTCTTC
>TRBJ1-1|-|-|TRBV7-7
CASNPPDSFTEAFF
TGTGCTAGCAACCCTCCCGACAGCTTCACTGAAGCTTTCTTT
>TRBJ2-1|many|TRBD2|TRBV7-7
CASSLVGSGSKPYNEQFF
TGTGCTAGCAGCTTAGTTGGCAGCGGGAGTAAACCCTACAATGAGCAGTTCTTC
>TRBJ1-2|-|-|TRBV6-1
CASSEAPTSGGYTF
TGTGCCAGCAGTGAAGCGCCCACATCAGGAGGCTACACCTTC
>TRBJ2-7|many|TRBD2|TRBV3-1
CASSLGTTLVSYEQYF
TGTGCCAGCAGCCTGGGGACTACCCTCGTCTCCTACGAGCAGTACTTC
>TRBJ1-2|-|-|TRBV28
CASGGSYGYTF
TGTGCCAGCGGGGGCTCCTATGGCTACACCTTC
>TRBJ2-5|few|-|TRBV7-2
CASSPLLAETQYF
TGTGCCAGCAGCCCCCTACTGGCGGAGACCCAGTACTTC
>TRBJ2-5|-|TRBD1|TRBV29-1
CSVAGQILQETQYF
TGCAGCGTTGCGGGACAGATACTCCAAGAGACCCAGTACTTC
>TRBJ1-3|few|-|TRBV28
CASSFRTPSTIYF
TGTGCCAGCAGTTTTAGGACCCCGTCCACCATATATTTT
>TRBJ2-2|-|-|TRBV7-2
CASSPRGGINTGELFF
TGTGCCAGCAGCCCCCGGGGCGGGATAAACACCGGGGAGCTGTTTTTT
>TRBJ1-1|-|-|TRBV3-1
CASSQATVATEAFF
TGTGCCAGCAGCCAAGCGACAGTAGCCACTGAAGCTTTCTTT
>TRBJ2-3|few|-|TRBV5-1
CASSLDSVATQYF
TGCGCCAGCAGCTTGGATTCGGTGGCAACGCAGTATTTT
>TRBJ2-1|few|-|TRBV12-3/TRBV12-4
CASRYRGDEQFF
TGTGCCAGCAGATATAGAGGGGATGAGCAGTTCTTC
>TRBJ2-5|-|TRBD2|TRBV5-1
CASSLAASGSGETQYF
TGCGCCAGCAGCTTGGCGGCTAGCGGGAGTGGAGAGACCCAGTACTTC
>TRBJ1-1|-|-|TRBV19
CASSISPGRGHTEAFF
TGTGCCAGTAGTATATCGCCAGGCAGGGGTCACACTGAAGCTTTCTTT